This T cell receptor (beta chain) was sequenced during a study of spatial heterogeneity in lung cancer. This clonotype has ten or more counts. Time point given: sample taken at primary tumor resection. The donors, 70 or so patients with untreated early-stage non-small cell lung cancer, provided the samples. Whole RNA from tumor, nontumor lung or frozen PBMC was sequenced unsorted. The CDR3 contains 13 residues. Trimming cost V 4 bases and J 8 bases; bases outside gene matches: 1. MiXCR, run by TCRdb on the 5' RACE reads, gives a single entry per CDR3 protein. The data hold approximately 66,000 distinct CDR3 sequences, with 6.3% observed a single time.

This sequence joins TRBV12-3 or TRBV12-4 and TRBJ2-1; TRBD2 matches 11 bases. Material: PBMCs, obtained at surgery. The TCR comes from a female donor with early-stage non-small cell lung cancer. The CDR3 DNA reads TGTGCCAGCAGTTCGGGACTAGCGGATGAGCAGTTCTTC. It specifies CASSSGLADEQFF.